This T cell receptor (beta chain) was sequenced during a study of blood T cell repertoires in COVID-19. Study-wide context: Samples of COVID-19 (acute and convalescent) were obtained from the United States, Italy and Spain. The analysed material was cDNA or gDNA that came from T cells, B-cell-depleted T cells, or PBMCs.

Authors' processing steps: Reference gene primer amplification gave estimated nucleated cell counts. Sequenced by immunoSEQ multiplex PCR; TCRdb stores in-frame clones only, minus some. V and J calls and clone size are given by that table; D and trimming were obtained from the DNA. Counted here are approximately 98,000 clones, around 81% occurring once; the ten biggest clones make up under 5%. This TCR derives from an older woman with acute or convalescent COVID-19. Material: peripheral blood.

CDR3 sequence reads: CASSYRDYNEQFF. CDR3 DNA sequence: TGTGCCAGCAGTTATAGAGATTACAATGAGCAGTTCTTC. This rearrangement joins TRBV27 to TRBJ2-1; D unresolved. Germline CDR1 and CDR2: MNHEY and SMNVEV (reference sequence). This CDR3 region has 13 residues. V was pared by 4 bases and J by 4 bases, with 8 bases between.